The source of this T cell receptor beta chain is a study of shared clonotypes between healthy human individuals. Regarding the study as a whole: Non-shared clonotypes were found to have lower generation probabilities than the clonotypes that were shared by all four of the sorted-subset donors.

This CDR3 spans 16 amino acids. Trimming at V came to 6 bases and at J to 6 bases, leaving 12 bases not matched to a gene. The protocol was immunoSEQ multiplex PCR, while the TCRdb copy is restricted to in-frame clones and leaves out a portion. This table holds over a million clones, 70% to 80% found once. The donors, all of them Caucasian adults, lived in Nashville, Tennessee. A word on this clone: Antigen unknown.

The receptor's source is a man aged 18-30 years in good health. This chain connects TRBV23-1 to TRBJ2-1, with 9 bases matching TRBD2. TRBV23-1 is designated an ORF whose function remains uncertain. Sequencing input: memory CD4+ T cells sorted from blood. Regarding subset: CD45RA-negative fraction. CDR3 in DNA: TGCGCCAGCAGCCTAGGGACTAGCATTATTGGCAATGAGCAGTTCTTC. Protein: CASSLGTSIIGNEQFF.